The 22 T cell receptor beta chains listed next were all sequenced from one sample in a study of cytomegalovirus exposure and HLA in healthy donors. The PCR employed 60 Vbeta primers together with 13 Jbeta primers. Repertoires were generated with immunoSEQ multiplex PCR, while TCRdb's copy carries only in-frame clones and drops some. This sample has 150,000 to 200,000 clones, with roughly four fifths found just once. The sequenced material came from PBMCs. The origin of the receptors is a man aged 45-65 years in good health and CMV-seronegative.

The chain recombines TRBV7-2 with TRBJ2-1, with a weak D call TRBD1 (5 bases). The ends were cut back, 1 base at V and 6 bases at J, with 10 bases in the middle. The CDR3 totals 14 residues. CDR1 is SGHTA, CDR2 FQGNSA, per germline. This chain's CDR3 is CASSLDSGANEQFF. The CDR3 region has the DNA TGTGCCAGCAGCTTAGACTCTGGGGCCAATGAGCAGTTCTTC.

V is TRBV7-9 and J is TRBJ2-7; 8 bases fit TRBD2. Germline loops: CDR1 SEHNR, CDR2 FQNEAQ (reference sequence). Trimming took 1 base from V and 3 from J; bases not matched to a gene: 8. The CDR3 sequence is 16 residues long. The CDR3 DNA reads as TGTGCCAGCAGCTTAGTACCCAGCGGGGGTAACTACGAGCAGTACTTC. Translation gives CASSLVPSGGNYEQYF.

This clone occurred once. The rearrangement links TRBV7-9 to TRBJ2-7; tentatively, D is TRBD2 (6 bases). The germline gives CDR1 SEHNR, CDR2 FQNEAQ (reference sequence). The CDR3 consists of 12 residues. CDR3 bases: TGTTCCGGGGGAAGGGGCTCTCACGAGCAGTACTTC. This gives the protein CSGGRGSHEQYF.

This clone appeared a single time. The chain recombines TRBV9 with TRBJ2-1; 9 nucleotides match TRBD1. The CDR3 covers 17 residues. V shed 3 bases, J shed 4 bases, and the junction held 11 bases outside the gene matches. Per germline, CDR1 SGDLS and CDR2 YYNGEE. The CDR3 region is CASSAGTGIRPYNEQFF. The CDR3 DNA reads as TGTGCCAGCAGCGCCGGGACAGGGATTCGCCCTTACAATGAGCAGTTCTTC. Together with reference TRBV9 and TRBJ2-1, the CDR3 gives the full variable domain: DSGVTQTPKHLITATGQRVTLRCSPRSGDLSVYWYQQSLDQGLQFLIQYYNGEERAKGNILERFSAQQFPDLHSELNLSSLELGDSALYFCASSAGTGIRPYNEQFFGPGTRLTVL.

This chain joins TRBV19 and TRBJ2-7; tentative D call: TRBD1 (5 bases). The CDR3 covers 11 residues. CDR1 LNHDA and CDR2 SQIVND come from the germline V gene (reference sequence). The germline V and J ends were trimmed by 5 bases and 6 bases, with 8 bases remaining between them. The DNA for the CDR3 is TGTGCCAGTAGTGCCCAGGGCGAGCAGTACTTC. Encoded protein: CASSAQGEQYF.

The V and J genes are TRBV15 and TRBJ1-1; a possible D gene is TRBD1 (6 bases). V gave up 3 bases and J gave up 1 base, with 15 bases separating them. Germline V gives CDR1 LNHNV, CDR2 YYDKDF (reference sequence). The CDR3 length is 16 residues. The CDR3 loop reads CATSRGGAIENTEAFF. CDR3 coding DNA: TGTGCCACCAGCAGGGGGGGGGCGATAGAGAACACTGAAGCTTTCTTT.

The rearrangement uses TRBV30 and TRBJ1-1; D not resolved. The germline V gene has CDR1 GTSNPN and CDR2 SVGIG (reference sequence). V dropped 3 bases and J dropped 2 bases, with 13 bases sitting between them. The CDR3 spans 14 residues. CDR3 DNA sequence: TGTGCCTGGAGGCGGACGGGGTTTAACACTGAAGCTTTCTTT. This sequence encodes CAWRRTGFNTEAFF.

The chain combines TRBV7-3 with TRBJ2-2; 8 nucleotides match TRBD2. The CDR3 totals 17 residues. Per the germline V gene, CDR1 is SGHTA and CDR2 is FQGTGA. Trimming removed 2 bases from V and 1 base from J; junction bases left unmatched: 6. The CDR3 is CASSLGYTSGNTGELFF. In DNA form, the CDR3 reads TGTGCCAGCAGCTTAGGGTATACTAGCGGGAACACCGGGGAGCTGTTTTTT.

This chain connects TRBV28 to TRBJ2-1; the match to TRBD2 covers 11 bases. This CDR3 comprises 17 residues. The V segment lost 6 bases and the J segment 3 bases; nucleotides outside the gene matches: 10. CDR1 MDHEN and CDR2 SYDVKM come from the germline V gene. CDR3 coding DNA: TGTGCCAGCAGGAAGACGGGACTAGCGGATATCTACAATGAGCAGTTCTTC. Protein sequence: CASRKTGLADIYNEQFF.

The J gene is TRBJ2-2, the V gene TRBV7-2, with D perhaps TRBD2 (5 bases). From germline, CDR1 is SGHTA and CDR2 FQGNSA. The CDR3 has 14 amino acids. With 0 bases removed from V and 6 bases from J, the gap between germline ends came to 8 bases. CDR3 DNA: TGTGCCAGCAGCTTAGCGCGGGCTGCCGGGGAGCTGTTTTTT. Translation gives CASSLARAAGELFF.

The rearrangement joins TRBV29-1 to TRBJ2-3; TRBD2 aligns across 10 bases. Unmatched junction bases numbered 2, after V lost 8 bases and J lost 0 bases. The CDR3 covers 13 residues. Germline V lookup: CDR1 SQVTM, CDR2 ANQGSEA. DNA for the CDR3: TGCAGCTCTAGCGGGAGAAGCACAGATACGCAGTATTTT. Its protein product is CSSSGRSTDTQYF.

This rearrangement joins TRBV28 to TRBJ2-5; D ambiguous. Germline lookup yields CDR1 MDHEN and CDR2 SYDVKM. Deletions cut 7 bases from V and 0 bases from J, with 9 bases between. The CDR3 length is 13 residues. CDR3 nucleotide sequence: TGTGCCAGCAAGACAATGTACCAAGAGACCCAGTACTTC. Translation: CASKTMYQETQYF.

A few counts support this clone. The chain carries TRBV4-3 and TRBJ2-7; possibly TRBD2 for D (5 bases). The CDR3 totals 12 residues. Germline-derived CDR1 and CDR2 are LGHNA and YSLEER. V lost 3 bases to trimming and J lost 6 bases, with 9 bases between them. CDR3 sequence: CASSHGGREQYF. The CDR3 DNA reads TGCGCCAGCAGCCACGGAGGCCGCGAGCAGTACTTC.

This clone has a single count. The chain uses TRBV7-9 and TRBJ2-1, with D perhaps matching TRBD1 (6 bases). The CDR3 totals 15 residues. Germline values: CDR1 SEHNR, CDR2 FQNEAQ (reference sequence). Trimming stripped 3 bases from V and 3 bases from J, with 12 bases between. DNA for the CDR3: TGTGCCAGCAGCTTTATGACAGGCGACTACAATGAGCAGTTCTTC. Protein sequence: CASSFMTGDYNEQFF.

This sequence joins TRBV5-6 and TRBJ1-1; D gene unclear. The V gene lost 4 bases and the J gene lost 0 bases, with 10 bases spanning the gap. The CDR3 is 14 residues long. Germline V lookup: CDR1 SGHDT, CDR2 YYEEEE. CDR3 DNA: TGTGCCAGCAGCCCTCAGCGGTTGAACACTGAAGCTTTCTTT. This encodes CASSPQRLNTEAFF.

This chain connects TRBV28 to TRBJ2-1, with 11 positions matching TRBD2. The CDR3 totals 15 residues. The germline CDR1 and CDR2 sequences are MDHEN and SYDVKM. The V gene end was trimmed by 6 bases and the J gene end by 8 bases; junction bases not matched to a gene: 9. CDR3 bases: TGTGCCAGCAGCGTTCTAGCGGGAGGTCCCGATGAGCAGTTCTTC. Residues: CASSVLAGGPDEQFF.

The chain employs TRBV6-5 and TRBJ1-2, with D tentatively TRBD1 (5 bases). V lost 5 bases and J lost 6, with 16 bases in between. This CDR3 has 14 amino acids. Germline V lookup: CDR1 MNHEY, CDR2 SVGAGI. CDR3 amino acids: CASSLTGPGDGYTF. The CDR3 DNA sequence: TGTGCCAGCAGTCTGACGGGACCGGGGGATGGCTACACCTTC.

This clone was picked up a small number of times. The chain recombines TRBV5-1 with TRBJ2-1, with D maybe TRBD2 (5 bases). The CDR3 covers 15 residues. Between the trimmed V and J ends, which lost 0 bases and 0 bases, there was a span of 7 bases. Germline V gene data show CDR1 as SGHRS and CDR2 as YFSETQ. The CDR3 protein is CASSLGAASYNEQFF. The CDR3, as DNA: TGCGCCAGCAGCTTGGGAGCGGCCTCCTACAATGAGCAGTTCTTC. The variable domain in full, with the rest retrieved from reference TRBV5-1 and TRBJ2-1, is KAGVTQTPRYLIKTRGQQVTLSCSPISGHRSVSWYQQTPGQGLQFLFEYFSETQRNKGNFPGRFSGRQFSNSRSEMNVSTLELGDSALYLCASSLGAASYNEQFFGPGTRLTVL.

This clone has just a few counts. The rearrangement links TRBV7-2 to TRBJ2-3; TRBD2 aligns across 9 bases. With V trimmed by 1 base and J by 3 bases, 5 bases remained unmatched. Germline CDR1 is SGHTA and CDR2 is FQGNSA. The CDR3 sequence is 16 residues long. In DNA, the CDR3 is TGTGCCAGCAGCTTAGGACTCCTAGCGGGGACAGATACGCAGTATTTT. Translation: CASSLGLLAGTDTQYF. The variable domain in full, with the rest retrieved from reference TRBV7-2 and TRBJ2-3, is GAGVSQSPSNKVTEKGKDVELRCDPISGHTALYWYRQSLGQGLEFLIYFQGNSAPDKSGLPSDRFSAERTGGSVSTLTIQRTQQEDSAVYLCASSLGLLAGTDTQYFGPGTRLTVL.

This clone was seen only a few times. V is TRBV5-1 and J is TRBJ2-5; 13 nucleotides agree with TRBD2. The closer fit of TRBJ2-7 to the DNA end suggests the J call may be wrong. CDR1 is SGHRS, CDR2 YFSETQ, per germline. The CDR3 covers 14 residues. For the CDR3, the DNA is TGCGCCAGCAGAGGGACTAGCGGGAAACACGAGCAGTACTTC. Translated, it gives CASRGTSGKHEQYF.

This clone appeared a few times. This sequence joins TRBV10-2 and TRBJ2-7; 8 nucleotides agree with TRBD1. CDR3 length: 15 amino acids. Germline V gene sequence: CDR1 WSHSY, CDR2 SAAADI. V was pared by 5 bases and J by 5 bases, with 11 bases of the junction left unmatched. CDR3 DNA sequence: TGCGCCAGCAGTCACGGGACAGGCCTGATGGACGAGCAGTACTTC. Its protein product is CASSHGTGLMDEQYF.

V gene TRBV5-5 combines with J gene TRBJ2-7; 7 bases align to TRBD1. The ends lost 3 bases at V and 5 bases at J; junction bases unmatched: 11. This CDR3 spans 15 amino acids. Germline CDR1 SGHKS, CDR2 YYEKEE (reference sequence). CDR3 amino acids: CASSSQTGWINEQYF. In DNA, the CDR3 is TGTGCCAGCAGCTCACAGACAGGGTGGATCAACGAGCAGTACTTC.